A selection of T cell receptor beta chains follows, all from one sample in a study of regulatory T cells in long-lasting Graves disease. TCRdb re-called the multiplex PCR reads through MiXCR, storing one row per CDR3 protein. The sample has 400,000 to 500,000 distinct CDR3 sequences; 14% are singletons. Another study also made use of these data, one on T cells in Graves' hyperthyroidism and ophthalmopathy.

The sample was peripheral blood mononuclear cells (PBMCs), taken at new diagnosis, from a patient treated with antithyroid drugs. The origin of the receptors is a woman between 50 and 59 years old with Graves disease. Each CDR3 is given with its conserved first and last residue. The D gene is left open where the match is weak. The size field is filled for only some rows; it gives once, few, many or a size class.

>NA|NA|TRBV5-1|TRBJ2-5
TGCGCCAGCAGCTTGGGGGACAGCGGGGAGACCCAGTACTTC
CASSLGDSGETQYF
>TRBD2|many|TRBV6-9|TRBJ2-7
TGTGCCAGCAGTTACACCGACTCGACTAGCTTCTACGAGCAGTACTTC
CASSYTDSTSFYEQYF
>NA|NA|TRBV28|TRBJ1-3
TGTGCCAGCAGTTTGTTTGGGGGCGGCAGCTCTGGAAACACCATATATTTT
CASSLFGGGSSGNTIYF
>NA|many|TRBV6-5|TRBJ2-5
TGTGCCAGCAGTTACTTGGGGGGAGAGACCCAGTACTTC
CASSYLGGETQYF
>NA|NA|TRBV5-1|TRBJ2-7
TGCGCCAGCAGCCGGAGGGCAGGGGCCAGCTCCTACGAGCAGTACTTC
CASSRRAGASSYEQYF
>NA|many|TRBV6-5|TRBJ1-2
TGTGCCAGCAGTTACTCGAAAGGGAACTATGGCTACACCTTC
CASSYSKGNYGYTF
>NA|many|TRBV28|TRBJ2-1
TGTGCCAGCAGTTTATTCACAGGCCCGTACAATGAGCAGTTCTTC
CASSLFTGPYNEQFF
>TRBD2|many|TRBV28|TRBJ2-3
TGTGCCAGCAGTTTACTAGGGACTAGCGGGAGGAGTACAGATACGCAGTATTTT
CASSLLGTSGRSTDTQYF
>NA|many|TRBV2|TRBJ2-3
TGTGCCAGCAGTGTAGTTGACAGGACCCCCGGAGATACGCAGTATTTT
CASSVVDRTPGDTQYF
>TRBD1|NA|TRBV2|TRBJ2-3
TGTGCCAGCAGTCCCTTAGTCTCGGACAGGGTTACTTATTTT
CASSPLVSDRVTYF
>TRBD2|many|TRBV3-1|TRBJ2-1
TGTGCCAGCAGCCAAGAGGCGGGAGTTTTTTGGGATGAGCAGTTCTTC
CASSQEAGVFWDEQFF